The sample holds one count of the clone carrying this TCR beta chain. Authors' processing steps: Cell counts per sample came from amplifying reference gene primers. The data were produced by immunoSEQ multiplex PCR, yet TCRdb's version contains in-frame clones alone and is incomplete. The DNA was the basis for D and trimming; V, J and clone size are from that table. The sample has about 480,000 clones, approximately 88% seen once; the top ten hold 1.5% to 2%. This sample was included in a study of blood T cell repertoires in COVID-19. Overall study: Whether acute or convalescent, the COVID-19 samples came from the United States, Italy and Spain. In each case, the material was cDNA or gDNA derived from T cells, B-cell-depleted T cells, or PBMCs.

Two consecutive negative NP/OP PCR tests, clearance, or resolved symptoms defined Cohort 3 recovery. The source of this sequence is a woman aged 35 to 49 who had recovered from COVID-19. The sequenced sample consisted of PBMCs or T cells enriched from blood (not recorded which).

In DNA form, the CDR3 reads TGTGCCTCCCGACTACACGAAGTGAACACTGAAGCTTTCTTT. Translation: CASRLHEVNTEAFF. The rearrangement links TRBV30 to TRBJ1-1; no clear D gene. This CDR3 contains 14 residues. Trimming pared 7 bases from V and 0 bases from J, leaving 15 bases between. The V gene's germline CDR1 is GTSNPN and CDR2 SVGIG (reference sequence).